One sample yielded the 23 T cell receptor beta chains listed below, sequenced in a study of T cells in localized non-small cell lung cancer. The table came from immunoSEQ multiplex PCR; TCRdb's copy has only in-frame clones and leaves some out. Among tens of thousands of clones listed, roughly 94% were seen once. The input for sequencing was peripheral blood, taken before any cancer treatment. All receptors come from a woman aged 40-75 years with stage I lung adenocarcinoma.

The CDR3 DNA reads as TGTGCCAGCAGTGTGACAGGGGCTGTCTCTGGAAACACCATATATTTT. Its translation is CASSVTGAVSGNTIYF. The chain uses TRBV25-1 and TRBJ1-3; 8 bases align to TRBD1. Germline loops: CDR1 MGHDK, CDR2 SYGVNS. Trimming took 4 bases from V and 0 from J; bases not matched to a gene: 5. This CDR3 contains 16 residues.

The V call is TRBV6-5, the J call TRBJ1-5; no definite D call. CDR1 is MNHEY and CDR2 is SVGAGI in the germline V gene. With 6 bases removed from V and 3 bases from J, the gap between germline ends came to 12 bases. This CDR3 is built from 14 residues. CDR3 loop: CASRRGWDNQPQHF. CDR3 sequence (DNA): TGTGCCAGCAGACGAGGGTGGGACAATCAGCCCCAGCATTTT.

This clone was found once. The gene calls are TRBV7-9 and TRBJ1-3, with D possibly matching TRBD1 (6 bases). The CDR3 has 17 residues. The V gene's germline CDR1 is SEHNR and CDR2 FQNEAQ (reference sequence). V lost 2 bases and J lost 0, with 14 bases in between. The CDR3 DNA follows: TGTGCCAGCAGCTTAAGGGGGACCCTGAGCTCTGGAAACACCATATATTTT. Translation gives CASSLRGTLSSGNTIYF.

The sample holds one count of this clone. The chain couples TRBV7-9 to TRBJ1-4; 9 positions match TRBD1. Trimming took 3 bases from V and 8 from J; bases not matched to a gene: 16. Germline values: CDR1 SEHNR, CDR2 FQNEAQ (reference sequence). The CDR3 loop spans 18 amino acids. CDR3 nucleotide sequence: TGTGCCAGCAGCTTTTCCTTTACAGGGGGCCTACCAACGGAAAAACTGTTTTTT. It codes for CASSFSFTGGLPTEKLFF.

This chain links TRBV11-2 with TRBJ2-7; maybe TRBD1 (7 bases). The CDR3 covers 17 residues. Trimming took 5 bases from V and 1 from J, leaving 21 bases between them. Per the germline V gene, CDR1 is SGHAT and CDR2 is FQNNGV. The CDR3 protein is CASSTLQGRRESYEQYF. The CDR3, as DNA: TGTGCCAGCAGCACCCTACAGGGGCGGAGGGAATCCTACGAGCAGTACTTC.

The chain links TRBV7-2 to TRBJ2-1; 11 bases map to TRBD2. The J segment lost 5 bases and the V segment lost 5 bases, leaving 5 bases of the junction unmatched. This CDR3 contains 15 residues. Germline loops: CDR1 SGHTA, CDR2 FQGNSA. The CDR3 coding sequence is TGTGCCAGCAGCGGGGGACTAGCGGTGAACAATGAGCAGTTCTTC. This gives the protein CASSGGLAVNNEQFF. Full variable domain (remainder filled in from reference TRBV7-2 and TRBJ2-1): GAGVSQSPSNKVTEKGKDVELRCDPISGHTALYWYRQSLGQGLEFLIYFQGNSAPDKSGLPSDRFSAERTGGSVSTLTIQRTQQEDSAVYLCASSGGLAVNNEQFFGPGTRLTVL.

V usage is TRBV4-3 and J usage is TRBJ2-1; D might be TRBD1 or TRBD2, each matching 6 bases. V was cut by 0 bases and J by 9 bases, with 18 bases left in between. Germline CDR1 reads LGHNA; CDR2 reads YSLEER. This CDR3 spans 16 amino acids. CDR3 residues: CASSQDRGTLLVEQFF. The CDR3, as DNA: TGCGCCAGCAGCCAAGATAGGGGGACTTTATTGGTTGAGCAGTTCTTC.

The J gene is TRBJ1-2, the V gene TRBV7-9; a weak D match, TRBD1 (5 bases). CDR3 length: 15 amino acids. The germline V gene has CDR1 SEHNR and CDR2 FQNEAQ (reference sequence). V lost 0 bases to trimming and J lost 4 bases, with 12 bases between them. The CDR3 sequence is CASSLAGEDRYGYTF. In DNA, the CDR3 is TGTGCCAGCAGCTTAGCGGGGGAGGACCGCTATGGCTACACCTTC.

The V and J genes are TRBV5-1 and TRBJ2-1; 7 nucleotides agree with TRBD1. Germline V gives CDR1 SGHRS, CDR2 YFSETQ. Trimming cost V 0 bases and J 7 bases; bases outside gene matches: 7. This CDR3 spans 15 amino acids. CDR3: CASSLGTTGPNEQFF. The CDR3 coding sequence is TGCGCCAGCAGCTTGGGAACGACAGGGCCGAATGAGCAGTTCTTC.

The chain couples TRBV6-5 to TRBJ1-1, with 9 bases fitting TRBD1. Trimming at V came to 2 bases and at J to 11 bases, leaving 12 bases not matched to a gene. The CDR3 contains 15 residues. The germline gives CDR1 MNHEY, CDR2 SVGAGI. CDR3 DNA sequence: TGTGCCAGCAGTTACAACAGGGGGCAGAATCGACGGGCTTTCTTT. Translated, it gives CASSYNRGQNRRAFF.

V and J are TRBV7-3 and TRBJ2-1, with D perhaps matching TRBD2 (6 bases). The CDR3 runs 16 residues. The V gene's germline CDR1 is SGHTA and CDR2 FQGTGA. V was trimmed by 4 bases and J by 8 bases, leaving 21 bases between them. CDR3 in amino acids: CASSSRPDGGRDEQFF. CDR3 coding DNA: TGTGCCAGCAGCTCACGACCGGACGGGGGTAGGGATGAGCAGTTCTTC.

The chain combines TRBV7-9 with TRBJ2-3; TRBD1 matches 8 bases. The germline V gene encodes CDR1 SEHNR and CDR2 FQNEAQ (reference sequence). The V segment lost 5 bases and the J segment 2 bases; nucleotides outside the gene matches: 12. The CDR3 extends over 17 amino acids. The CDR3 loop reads CASSRLPGTGYTDTQYF. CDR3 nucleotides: TGTGCCAGCAGCCGCCTCCCCGGGACAGGCTACACAGATACGCAGTATTTT.

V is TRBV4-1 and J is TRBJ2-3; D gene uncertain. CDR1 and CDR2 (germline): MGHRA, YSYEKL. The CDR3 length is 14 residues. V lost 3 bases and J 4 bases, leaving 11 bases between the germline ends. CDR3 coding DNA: TGCGCCAGCAGCCACACCGGACGGGCAGATACGCAGTATTTT. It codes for CASSHTGRADTQYF.

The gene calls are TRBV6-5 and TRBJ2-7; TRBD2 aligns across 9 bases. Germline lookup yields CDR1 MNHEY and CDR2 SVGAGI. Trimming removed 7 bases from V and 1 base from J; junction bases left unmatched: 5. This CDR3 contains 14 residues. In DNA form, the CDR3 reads TGTGCCAGCAACATAGCGGGAGAATCCTACGAGCAGTACTTC. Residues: CASNIAGESYEQYF.

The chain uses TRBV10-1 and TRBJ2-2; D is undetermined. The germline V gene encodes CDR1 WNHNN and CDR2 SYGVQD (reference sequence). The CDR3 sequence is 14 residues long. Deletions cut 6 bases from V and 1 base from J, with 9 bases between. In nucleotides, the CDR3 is TGCGCCAGCAGCGTGGGAATGAACACCGGGGAGCTGTTTTTT. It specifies CASSVGMNTGELFF.

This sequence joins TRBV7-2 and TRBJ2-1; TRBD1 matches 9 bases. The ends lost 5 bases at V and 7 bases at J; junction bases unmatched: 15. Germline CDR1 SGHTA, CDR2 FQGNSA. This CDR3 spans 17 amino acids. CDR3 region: CASSRNGGTGLWNEQFF. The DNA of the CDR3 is TGTGCCAGCAGCCGCAACGGGGGGACAGGGCTTTGGAATGAGCAGTTCTTC.

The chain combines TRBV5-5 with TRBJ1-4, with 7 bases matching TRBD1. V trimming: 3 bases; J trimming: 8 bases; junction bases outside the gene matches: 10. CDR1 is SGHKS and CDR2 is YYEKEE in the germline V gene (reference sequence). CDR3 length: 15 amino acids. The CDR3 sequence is CASSSTGTESEKLFF. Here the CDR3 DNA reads TGTGCCAGCAGCTCGACCGGGACAGAAAGCGAAAAACTGTTTTTT.

The CDR3 region has the DNA TGTGCCAGCAGGTTCCCCCATGGTGCGGGGGGCTATTCTAGAGATACGCAGTATTTT. Translating it yields CASRFPHGAGGYSRDTQYF. The J gene is TRBJ2-3, the V gene TRBV7-2, with 8 nucleotides matching TRBD2. Germline V gives CDR1 SGHTA, CDR2 FQGNSA. The CDR3 has 19 residues. With 6 bases clipped from V and 5 bases from J, the junction kept 22 bases outside the gene matches. The variable domain in full, with the rest retrieved from reference TRBV7-2 and TRBJ2-3, is GAGVSQSPSNKVTEKGKDVELRCDPISGHTALYWYRQSLGQGLEFLIYFQGNSAPDKSGLPSDRFSAERTGGSVSTLTIQRTQQEDSAVYLCASRFPHGAGGYSRDTQYFGPGTRLTVL.

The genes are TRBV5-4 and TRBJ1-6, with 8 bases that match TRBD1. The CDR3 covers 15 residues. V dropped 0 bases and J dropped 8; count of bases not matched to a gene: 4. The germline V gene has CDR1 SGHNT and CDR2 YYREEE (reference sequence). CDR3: CASSLGQGAYSPLHF. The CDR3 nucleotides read TGTGCCAGCAGCTTGGGGCAGGGGGCATATTCACCCCTCCACTTT.

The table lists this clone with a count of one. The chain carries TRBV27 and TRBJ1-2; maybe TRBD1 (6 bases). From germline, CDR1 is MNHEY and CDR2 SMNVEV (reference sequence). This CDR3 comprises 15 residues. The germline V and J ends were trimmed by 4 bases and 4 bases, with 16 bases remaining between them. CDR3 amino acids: CASSSLQGWSYGYTF. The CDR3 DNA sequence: TGTGCCAGCAGTTCTTTACAGGGATGGAGCTATGGCTACACCTTC.

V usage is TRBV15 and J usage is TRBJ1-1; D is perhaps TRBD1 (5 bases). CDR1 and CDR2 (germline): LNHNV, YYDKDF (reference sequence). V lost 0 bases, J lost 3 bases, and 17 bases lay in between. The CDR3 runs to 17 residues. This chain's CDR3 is CATSREGDLTRDTEAFF. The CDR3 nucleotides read TGTGCCACCAGCAGAGAGGGGGACCTTACGAGGGACACTGAAGCTTTCTTT.

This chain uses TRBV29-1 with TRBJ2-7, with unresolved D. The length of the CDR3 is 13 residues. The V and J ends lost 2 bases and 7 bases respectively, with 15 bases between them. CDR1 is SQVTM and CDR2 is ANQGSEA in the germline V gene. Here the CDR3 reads CSVEPGPGWEQYF. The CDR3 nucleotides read TGCAGCGTTGAACCGGGCCCTGGGTGGGAGCAGTACTTC.

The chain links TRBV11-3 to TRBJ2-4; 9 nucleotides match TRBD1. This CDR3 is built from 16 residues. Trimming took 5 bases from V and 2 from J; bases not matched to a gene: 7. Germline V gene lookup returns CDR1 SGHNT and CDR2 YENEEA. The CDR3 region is CASSRRQGGTKNIQYF. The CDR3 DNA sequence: TGTGCCAGCAGCCGGAGACAGGGGGGAACCAAAAACATTCAGTACTTC. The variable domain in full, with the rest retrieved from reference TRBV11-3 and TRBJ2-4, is EAGVVQSPRYKIIEKKQPVAFWCNPISGHNTLYWYLQNLGQGPELLIRYENEEAVDDSQLPKDRFSAERLKGVDSTLKIQPAELGDSAVYLCASSRRQGGTKNIQYFGAGTRLSVL.